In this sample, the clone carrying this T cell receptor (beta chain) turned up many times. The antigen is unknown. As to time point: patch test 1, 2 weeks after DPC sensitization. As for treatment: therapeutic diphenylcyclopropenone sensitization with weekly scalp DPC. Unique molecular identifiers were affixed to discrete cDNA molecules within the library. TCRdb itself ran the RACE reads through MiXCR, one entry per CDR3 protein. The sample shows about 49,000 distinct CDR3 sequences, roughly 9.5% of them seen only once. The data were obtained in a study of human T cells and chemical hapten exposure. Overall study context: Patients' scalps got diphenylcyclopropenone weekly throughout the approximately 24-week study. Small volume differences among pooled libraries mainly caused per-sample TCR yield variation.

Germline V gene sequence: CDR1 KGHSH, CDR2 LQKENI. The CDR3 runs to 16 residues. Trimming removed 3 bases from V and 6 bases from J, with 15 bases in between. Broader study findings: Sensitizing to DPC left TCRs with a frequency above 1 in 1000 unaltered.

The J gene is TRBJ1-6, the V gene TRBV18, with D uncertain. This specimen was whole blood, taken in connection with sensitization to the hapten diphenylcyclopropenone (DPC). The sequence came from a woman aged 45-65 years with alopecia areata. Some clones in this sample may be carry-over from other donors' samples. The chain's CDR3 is CASSPVERARNSPLHF. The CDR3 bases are TGTGCCAGCTCACCCGTCGAGCGAGCCCGTAATTCACCCCTCCACTTT.